This TCR beta chain was recorded in a study of T cell clonotyping in hematopoietic cell transplantation. On this clone: Its antigen is unidentified.

General study results and limits: Without cell sorting, CD4 versus CD8 contributions remain unresolved. After transplant, recipient diversity fell while pathologically expanded clonotypes grew through day 180. Higher Inverse Simpson Index values in graft donor and pretransplant recipient predicted broader posttransplant TCR diversity. At the given depth, recipient repertoires were over 95% de novo clonotypes.

Profiling relied on immunoSEQ multiplex PCR, and the TCRdb table lists in-frame clones only, not all of them. In the table there are around 37,000 clones, roughly 96% of which are singletons. The CDR3 length is 16 residues. V was shortened by 2 bases and J by 1 base, with 14 bases between the two germline ends. Germline CDR1 is SGHAT and CDR2 is FQNNGV. The specimen sequenced was peripheral blood mononuclear cells. This clonotype originated in a man aged 25 to 40 in good health. Some clones in this sample may be carry-over from other donors' samples. The chain carries TRBV11-2 and TRBJ1-1, with D possibly being TRBD1 (5 bases). The CDR3 sequence is CASSLWEGKWNTEAFF. The CDR3 DNA follows: TGTGCCAGCAGCTTATGGGAGGGGAAGTGGAACACTGAAGCTTTCTTT.